The 20 T cell receptor beta chains below come from one sample, sequenced in a study of CD8 T cells in Susac syndrome. RNA in amounts of about 0.45 to 1 ug was reverse transcribed with random hexamers. TCRdb reanalysed the immunoSEQ multiplex PCR reads using MiXCR and keeps one entry per CDR3 protein. This sample yields about 300,000 distinct CDR3 sequences, of which just over 90% are seen a single time; 0.06% to 0.075% belongs to the top ten. Sequenced: CD4+ T cells from PBMCs. The receptors come from a human donor with multiple sclerosis.

J is TRBJ2-6 and V is TRBV4-3; D not certain. CDR3 size: 16 residues. V lost 1 base, J lost 0 bases, and 7 bases lay in between. Germline values: CDR1 LGHNA, CDR2 YSLEER. The CDR3 here is CASSQAASSGANVLTF. In DNA form, the CDR3 reads TGCGCCAGCAGCCAAGCCGCGAGCTCTGGGGCCAACGTCCTGACTTTC.

This rearrangement joins TRBV5-6 to TRBJ2-1; D unclear. This CDR3 spans 15 amino acids. Trimming stripped 2 bases from V and 5 bases from J, with 14 bases between. Per germline, CDR1 SGHDT and CDR2 YYEEEE. In DNA, the CDR3 is TGTGCCAGCAGCTTTATCAGCGATAGGAACAATGAGCAGTTCTTC. Translated, it gives CASSFISDRNNEQFF.

V usage is TRBV7-3 and J usage is TRBJ2-7, with D possibly being TRBD1 or TRBD2 (5 bases each). Trimming removed 5 bases at V and 6 bases at J, with 11 bases between. The CDR3 has 12 residues. Germline V lookup: CDR1 SGHTA, CDR2 FQGTGA. Here the CDR3 DNA reads TGTGCCAGCAGCCCCCCTGGGGGCGAGCAGTACTTC. Translated, it gives CASSPPGGEQYF.

The rearrangement joins TRBV23-1 to TRBJ2-3; no clear D. TRBV23-1 is flagged as an ORF with uncertain function. This CDR3 has 16 residues. V gave up 0 bases and J gave up 3 bases, with 13 bases separating them. CDR3 in amino acids: CASSQSAGLTTDTQYF. In nucleotides, the CDR3 is TGCGCCAGCAGTCAATCGGCAGGCCTTACTACAGATACGCAGTATTTT.

This clonotype was seen just once. The J gene is TRBJ1-5, the V gene TRBV9; D uncertain. Germline V CDR1 and CDR2: SGDLS, YYNGEE. This CDR3 contains 13 residues. The V end was cut by 0 bases, the J end by 9 bases, with 10 bases between. CDR3 region: CASSVGADGPQHF. The CDR3 coding sequence is TGTGCCAGCAGCGTAGGAGCCGACGGGCCCCAGCATTTT. The full variable domain, completed using reference TRBV9 and TRBJ1-5, is DSGVTQTPKHLITATGQRVTLRCSPRSGDLSVYWYQQSLDQGLQFLIQYYNGEERAKGNILERFSAQQFPDLHSELNLSSLELGDSALYFCASSVGADGPQHFGDGTRLSIL.

The chain combines TRBV9 with TRBJ1-2; perhaps TRBD1 as D (6 bases). V shed 4 bases and J shed 4 bases, with 17 bases lying between them. CDR1 is SGDLS, CDR2 YYNGEE, per germline. CDR3 length: 15 residues. CDR3 loop: CASSPGGGRSYGYTF. CDR3 DNA sequence: TGTGCCAGCAGCCCCGGGGGGGGCAGAAGCTATGGCTACACCTTC.

The V and J genes are TRBV20-1 and TRBJ2-3, with 10 bases that match TRBD2. J gave up 0 bases and V 3 bases, and 9 bases lay outside the gene matches. Germline loops: CDR1 DFQATT, CDR2 SNEGSKA (reference sequence). The CDR3 spans 17 residues. The CDR3 nucleotides are TGCAGTGCTAGCGGAGCGGGAGGGCCGGGGAGCACAGATACGCAGTATTTT. Translation: CSASGAGGPGSTDTQYF.

V usage is TRBV6-1 and J usage is TRBJ1-1; D is unresolved. V was cut by 0 bases and J by 4 bases, with 9 bases left in between. The CDR3 extends over 14 amino acids. The germline V gene encodes CDR1 MNHNS and CDR2 SASEGT. The CDR3 sequence is CASSEARVGTEAFF. DNA of the CDR3: TGTGCCAGCAGTGAAGCTCGGGTCGGCACTGAAGCTTTCTTT.

The chain employs TRBV7-9 and TRBJ2-1, with D perhaps matching TRBD1 (5 bases). CDR3 length equals 15 residues. Deletions cut 5 bases from V and 10 bases from J, with 21 bases between. CDR1 is SEHNR, CDR2 FQNEAQ, per germline (reference sequence). The CDR3 nucleotides are TGTGCCAGCAGCCAATATGGATCAGGGCTCCTCGAGCAGTTCTTC. Its protein product is CASSQYGSGLLEQFF.

The chain is built from TRBV4-1 and TRBJ2-2; D call uncertain. The V end lost 0 bases, the J end lost 4 bases, and 12 bases lay between the germline ends. The CDR3 runs 16 residues. CDR1 and CDR2 from the germline V gene are MGHRA and YSYEKL. CDR3 nucleotide sequence: TGCGCCAGCAGCCAAGAAAGACAAAGGCGCACCGGGGAGCTGTTTTTT. Amino acids: CASSQERQRRTGELFF.

The chain couples TRBV7-9 to TRBJ2-3; 13 nucleotides line up with TRBD2. Losses at the gene ends were 5 bases for V and 5 bases for J; bases not matched to a gene: 4. Germline values: CDR1 SEHNR, CDR2 FQNEAQ (reference sequence). This CDR3 contains 15 residues. CDR3 DNA sequence: TGTGCCAGCAGCATACTAGCGGGAGGGAGAGATACGCAGTATTTT. It codes for CASSILAGGRDTQYF.

This chain uses TRBV4-3 with TRBJ2-7; TRBD1 or TRBD2 may be the D gene (5 bases each). Trimming removed 1 base from V and 2 bases from J, with 12 bases in between. CDR1 and CDR2 from the germline V gene are LGHNA and YSLEER. The CDR3 covers 15 residues. The CDR3 reads CASSQVSSGPYEQYF. CDR3 DNA sequence: TGCGCCAGCAGCCAAGTTTCCTCGGGACCCTACGAGCAGTACTTC.

The chain combines TRBV5-1 with TRBJ2-1; D perhaps matches TRBD2 (5 bases). CDR3 size: 16 residues. V was cut by 3 bases and J by 6 bases, with 19 bases left in between. Germline loops: CDR1 SGHRS, CDR2 YFSETQ. The DNA of the CDR3 is TGCGCCAGCAGCTCCTCCCCCCGGGGTGAGGGCAATGAGCAGTTCTTC. Its protein is CASSSSPRGEGNEQFF.

The chain employs TRBV29-1 and TRBJ2-7, with D maybe TRBD2 (6 bases). Germline-derived CDR1 and CDR2 are SQVTM and ANQGSEA. V was shortened by 6 bases and J by 0 bases, with 15 bases between the two germline ends. The CDR3 is 14 residues long. CDR3 DNA sequence: TGCAGCGTGAAGACCGGGACTGACTCCTACGAGCAGTACTTC. As protein: CSVKTGTDSYEQYF.

The genes are TRBV7-2 and TRBJ2-1; TRBD1 agrees at 7 bases. There are 14 residues in the CDR3. CDR1 and CDR2 from the germline V gene are SGHTA and FQGNSA. J gave up 10 bases and V 2 bases, and 8 bases lay outside the gene matches. The CDR3 reads CASSLNRGAVEQFF. CDR3 nucleotides: TGTGCCAGCAGCTTAAACAGGGGAGCGGTAGAGCAGTTCTTC.

The chain has TRBV5-1 and TRBJ1-4; 7 bases align to TRBD1. The CDR3 has 16 amino acids. In germline, CDR1 is SGHRS, CDR2 YFSETQ. The J segment lost 4 bases and the V segment lost 1 base, leaving 7 bases of the junction unmatched. This CDR3 reads CASSLLGGTFNEKLFF. CDR3 nucleotides: TGCGCCAGCAGCTTGTTAGGGGGCACTTTTAATGAAAAACTGTTTTTT.

The rearrangement joins TRBV12-3 or TRBV12-4 to TRBJ2-1, with D maybe TRBD2 (11 bases). This CDR3 is 20 amino acids long. Trimming took off 3 bases at V and 3 bases at J, with 27 bases between the two ends. The CDR3: CASSFRDRGGSGRVYNEQFF. Here the CDR3 DNA reads TGTGCCAGCAGTTTCCGGGACAGGGGTGGTAGCGGGAGGGTCTACAATGAGCAGTTCTTC.

The chain carries TRBV7-7 and TRBJ2-2; 13 nucleotides line up with TRBD2. From germline, CDR1 is SSHAT and CDR2 FNYEAQ (reference sequence). The CDR3 covers 15 residues. The CDR3 nucleotides are TGTGCTAGCGGAACTAGCGGGGGGGACACCGGGGAGCTGTTTTTT. Protein: CASGTSGGDTGELFF.

V gene TRBV15 combines with J gene TRBJ2-6; D gene uncertain. Germline V gene lookup returns CDR1 LNHNV and CDR2 YYDKDF (reference sequence). Deletions cut 1 base from V and 3 bases from J, with 10 bases between. The CDR3 has 16 residues. For the CDR3, the DNA is TGTGCCACCAGCAGAGGACGTCGGTATGGGGCCAACGTCCTGACTTTC. Translation: CATSRGRRYGANVLTF. The full variable domain, with the rest looked up from reference TRBV15 and TRBJ2-6, is DAMVIQNPRYQVTQFGKPVTLSCSQTLNHNVMYWYQQKSSQAPKLLFHYYDKDFNNEADTPDNFQSRRPNTSFCFLDIRSPGLGDTAMYLCATSRGRRYGANVLTFGAGSRLTVL.

The V and J genes are TRBV29-1 and TRBJ2-1; 8 bases line up with TRBD2. From germline, CDR1 is SQVTM and CDR2 ANQGSEA. V was clipped by 5 bases and J by 8 bases; unmatched bases: 14. The CDR3 has 15 residues. CDR3 amino acids: CSVLLPGLVTHEQFF. The CDR3, as DNA: TGCAGCGTTCTGTTACCGGGACTAGTTACCCATGAGCAGTTCTTC.